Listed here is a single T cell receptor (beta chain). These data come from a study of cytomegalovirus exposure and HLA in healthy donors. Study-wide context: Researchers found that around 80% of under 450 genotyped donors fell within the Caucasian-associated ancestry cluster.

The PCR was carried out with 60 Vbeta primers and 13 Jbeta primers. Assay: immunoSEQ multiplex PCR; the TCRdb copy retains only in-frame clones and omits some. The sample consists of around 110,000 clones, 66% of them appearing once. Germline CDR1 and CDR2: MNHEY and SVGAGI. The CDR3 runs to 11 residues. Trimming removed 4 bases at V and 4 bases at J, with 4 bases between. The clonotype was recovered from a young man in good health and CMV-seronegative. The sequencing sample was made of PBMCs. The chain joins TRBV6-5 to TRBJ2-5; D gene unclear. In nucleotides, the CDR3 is TGTGCCAGCAGTTTCCGAGAGACCCAGTACTTC. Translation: CASSFRETQYF.